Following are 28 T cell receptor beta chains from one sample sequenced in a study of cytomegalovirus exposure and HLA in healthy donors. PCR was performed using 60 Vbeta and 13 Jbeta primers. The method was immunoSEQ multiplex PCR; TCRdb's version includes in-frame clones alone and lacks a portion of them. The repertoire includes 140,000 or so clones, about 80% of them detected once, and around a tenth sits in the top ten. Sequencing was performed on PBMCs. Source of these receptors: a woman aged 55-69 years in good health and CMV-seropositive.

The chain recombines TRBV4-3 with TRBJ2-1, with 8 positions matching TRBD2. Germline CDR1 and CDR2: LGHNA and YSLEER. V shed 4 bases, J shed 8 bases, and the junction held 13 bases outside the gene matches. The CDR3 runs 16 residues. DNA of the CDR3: TGCGCCAGCAGCCCCCGGGGGGTAGCGGGAAAAGATGAGCAGTTCTTC. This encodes CASSPRGVAGKDEQFF.

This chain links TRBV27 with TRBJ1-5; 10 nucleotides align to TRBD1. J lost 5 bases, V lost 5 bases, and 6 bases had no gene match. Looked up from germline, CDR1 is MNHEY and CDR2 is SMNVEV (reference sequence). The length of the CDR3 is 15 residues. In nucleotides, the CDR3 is TGTGCCAGCAGTCAAGGACAGGGGGTATATCAGCCCCAGCATTTT. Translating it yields CASSQGQGVYQPQHF.

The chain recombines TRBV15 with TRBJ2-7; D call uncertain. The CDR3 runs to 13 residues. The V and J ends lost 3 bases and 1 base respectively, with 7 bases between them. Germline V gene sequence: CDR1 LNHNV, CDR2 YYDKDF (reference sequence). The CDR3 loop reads CATSRQASYEQYF. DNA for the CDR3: TGTGCCACCAGCAGGCAGGCTTCCTACGAGCAGTACTTC.

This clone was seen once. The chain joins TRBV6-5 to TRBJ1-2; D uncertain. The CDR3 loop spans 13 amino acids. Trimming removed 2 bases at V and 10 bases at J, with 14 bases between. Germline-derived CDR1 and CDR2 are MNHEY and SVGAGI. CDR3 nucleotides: TGTGCCAGCAGTTACGTCGGCACGGGAGACTACACCTTC. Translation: CASSYVGTGDYTF.

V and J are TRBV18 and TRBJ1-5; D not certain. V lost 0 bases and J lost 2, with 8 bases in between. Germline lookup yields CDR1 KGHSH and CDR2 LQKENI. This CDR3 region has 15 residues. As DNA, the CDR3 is TGTGCCAGCTCACCACCCGGTGGTGGCAATCAGCCCCAGCATTTT. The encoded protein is CASSPPGGGNQPQHF.

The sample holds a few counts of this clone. The CDR3 DNA reads TGTGCCAGCAGTTCGCCCGGGTTGAACACTGAAGCTTTCTTT. It encodes CASSSPGLNTEAFF. This chain links TRBV28 with TRBJ1-1, with D unresolved. Trimming took off 4 bases at V and 0 bases at J, with 9 bases between the two ends. Germline V lookup: CDR1 MDHEN, CDR2 SYDVKM. The length of the CDR3 is 14 residues. The variable domain in full, completed from reference TRBV28 and TRBJ1-1, reads DVKVTQSSRYLVKRTGEKVFLECVQDMDHENMFWYRQDPGLGLRLIYFSYDVKMKEKGDIPEGYSVSREKKERFSLILESASTNQTSMYLCASSSPGLNTEAFFGQGTRLTVV.

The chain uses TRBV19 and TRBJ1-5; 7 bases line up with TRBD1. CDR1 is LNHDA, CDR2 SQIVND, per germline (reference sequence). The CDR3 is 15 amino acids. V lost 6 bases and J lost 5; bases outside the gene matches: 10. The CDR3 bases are TGTGCCAGTAGAAACCAGGCAGGGGGACATCAGCCCCAGCATTTT. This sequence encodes CASRNQAGGHQPQHF.

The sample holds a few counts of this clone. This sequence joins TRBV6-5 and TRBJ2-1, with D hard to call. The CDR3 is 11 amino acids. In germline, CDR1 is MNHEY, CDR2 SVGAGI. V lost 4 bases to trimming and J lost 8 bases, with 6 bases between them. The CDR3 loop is CASSSFDEQFF. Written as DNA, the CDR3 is TGTGCCAGCAGTTCTTTTGATGAGCAGTTCTTC.

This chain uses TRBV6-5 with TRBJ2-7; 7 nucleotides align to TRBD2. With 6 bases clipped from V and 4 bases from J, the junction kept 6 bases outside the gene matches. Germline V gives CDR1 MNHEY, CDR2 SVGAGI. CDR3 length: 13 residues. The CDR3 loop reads CASSRGGGYEQYF. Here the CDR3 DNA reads TGTGCCAGCAGCCGAGGCGGGGGTTACGAGCAGTACTTC.

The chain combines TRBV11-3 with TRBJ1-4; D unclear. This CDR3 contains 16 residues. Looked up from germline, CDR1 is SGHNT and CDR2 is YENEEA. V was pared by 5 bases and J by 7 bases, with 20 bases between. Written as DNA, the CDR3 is TGTGCCAGCAGCCAAAGAACGACGGGGAAGAGTGAAAAACTGTTTTTT. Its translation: CASSQRTTGKSEKLFF.

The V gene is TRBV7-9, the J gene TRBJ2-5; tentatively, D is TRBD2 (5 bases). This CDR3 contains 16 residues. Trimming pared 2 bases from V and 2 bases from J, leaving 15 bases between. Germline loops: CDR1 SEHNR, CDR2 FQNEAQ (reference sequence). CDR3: CASSLFGGSLQETQYF. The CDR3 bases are TGTGCCAGCAGCTTATTTGGCGGGTCCTTGCAAGAGACCCAGTACTTC.

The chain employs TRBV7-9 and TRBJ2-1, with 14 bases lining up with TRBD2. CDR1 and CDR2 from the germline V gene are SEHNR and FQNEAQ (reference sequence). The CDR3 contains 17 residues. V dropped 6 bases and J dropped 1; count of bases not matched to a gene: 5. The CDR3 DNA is TGTGCCAGCAGTCTCCGGACTAGCGGGGGGTCCTACAATGAGCAGTTCTTC. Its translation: CASSLRTSGGSYNEQFF. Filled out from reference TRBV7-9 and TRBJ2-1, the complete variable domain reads DTGVSQNPRHKITKRGQNVTFRCDPISEHNRLYWYRQTLGQGPEFLTYFQNEAQLEKSRLLSDRFSAERPKGSFSTLEIQRTEQGDSAMYLCASSLRTSGGSYNEQFFGPGTRLTVL.

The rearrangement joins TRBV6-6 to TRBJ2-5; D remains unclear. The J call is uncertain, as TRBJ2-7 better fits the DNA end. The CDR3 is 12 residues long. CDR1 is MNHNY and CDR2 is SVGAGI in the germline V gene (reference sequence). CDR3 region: CASSYLNYEQYF. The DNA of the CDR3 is TGTGCCAGCAGTTATCTGAACTACGAGCAGTACTTC.

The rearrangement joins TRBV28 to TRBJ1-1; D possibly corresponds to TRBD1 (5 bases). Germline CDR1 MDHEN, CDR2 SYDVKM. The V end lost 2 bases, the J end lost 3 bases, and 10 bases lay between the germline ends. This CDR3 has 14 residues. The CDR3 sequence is CASSLIGGDTEAFF. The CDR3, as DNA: TGTGCCAGCAGTTTAATTGGGGGGGACACTGAAGCTTTCTTT.

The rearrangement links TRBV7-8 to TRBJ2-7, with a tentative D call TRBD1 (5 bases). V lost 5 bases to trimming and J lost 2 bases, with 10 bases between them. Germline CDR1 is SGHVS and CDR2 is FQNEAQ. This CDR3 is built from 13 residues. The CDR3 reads CASSRQGTYEQYF. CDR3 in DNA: TGTGCCAGCAGCAGGCAGGGAACCTACGAGCAGTACTTC.

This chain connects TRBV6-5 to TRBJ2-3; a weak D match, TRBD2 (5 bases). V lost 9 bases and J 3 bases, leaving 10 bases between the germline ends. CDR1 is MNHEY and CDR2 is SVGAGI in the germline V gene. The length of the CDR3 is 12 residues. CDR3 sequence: CAREAGTDTQYF. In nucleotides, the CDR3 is TGTGCCAGGGAGGCTGGGACAGATACGCAGTATTTT.

The CDR3 sequence is CASTGLLAGVRNTGELFF. The CDR3 nucleotides are TGTGCCAGCACGGGACTACTAGCGGGAGTAAGGAACACCGGGGAGCTGTTTTTT. The rearrangement links TRBV21-1 to TRBJ2-2; the table's D call, TRBD2, has no DNA check behind it. TRBV21-1 has pseudogene status. CDR3 size: 18 residues.

The CDR3 DNA reads as TGTGCCAGCAGCTTAACTTCCGGAGATGAGACCCAGTACTTC. Translation: CASSLTSGDETQYF. This chain uses TRBV7-3 with TRBJ2-5; D remains ambiguous. The CDR3 has 14 residues. Looked up from germline, CDR1 is SGHTA and CDR2 is FQGTGA. Trimming left V 0 bases short and J 5 bases short, with 10 bases between.

The CDR3 sequence is CASSEQGRWNGYTF. The DNA for the CDR3 is TGTGCCAGCAGCGAACAGGGGAGGTGGAATGGCTACACCTTC. The chain employs TRBV5-4 and TRBJ1-2, with 7 bases fitting TRBD1. The V gene end was trimmed by 4 bases and the J gene end by 6 bases; junction bases not matched to a gene: 9. The CDR3 covers 14 residues. The germline CDR1 and CDR2 sequences are SGHNT and YYREEE (reference sequence).

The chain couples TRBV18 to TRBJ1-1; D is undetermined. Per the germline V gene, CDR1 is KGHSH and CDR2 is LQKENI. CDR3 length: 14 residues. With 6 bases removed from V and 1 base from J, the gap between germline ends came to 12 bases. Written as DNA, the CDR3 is TGTGCCAGCTCCTCCGAGAGCGGGAACACTGAAGCTTTCTTT. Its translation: CASSSESGNTEAFF.

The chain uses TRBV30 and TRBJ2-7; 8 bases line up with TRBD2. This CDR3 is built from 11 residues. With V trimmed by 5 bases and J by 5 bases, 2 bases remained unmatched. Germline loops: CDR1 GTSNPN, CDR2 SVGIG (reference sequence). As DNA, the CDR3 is TGTGCCTGGGGACTAGCCGACGAGCAGTACTTC. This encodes CAWGLADEQYF.

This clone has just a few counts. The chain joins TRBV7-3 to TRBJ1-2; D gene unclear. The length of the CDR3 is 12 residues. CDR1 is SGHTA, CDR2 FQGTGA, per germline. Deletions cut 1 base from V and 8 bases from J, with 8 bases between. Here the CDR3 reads CASSLNQYGYTF. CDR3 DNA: TGTGCCAGCAGCTTAAATCAGTACGGCTACACCTTC. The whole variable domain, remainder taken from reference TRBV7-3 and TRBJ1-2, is GAGVSQTPSNKVTEKGKYVELRCDPISGHTALYWYRQSLGQGPEFLIYFQGTGAADDSGLPNDRFFAVRPEGSVSTLKIQRTERGDSAVYLCASSLNQYGYTFGSGTRLTVV.

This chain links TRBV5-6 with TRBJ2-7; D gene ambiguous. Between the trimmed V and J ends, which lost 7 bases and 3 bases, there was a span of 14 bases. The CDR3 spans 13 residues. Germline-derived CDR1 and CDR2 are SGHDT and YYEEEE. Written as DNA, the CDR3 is TGTGCCAGCGCCAGGAACGTTGTCTACGAGCAGTACTTC. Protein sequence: CASARNVVYEQYF.

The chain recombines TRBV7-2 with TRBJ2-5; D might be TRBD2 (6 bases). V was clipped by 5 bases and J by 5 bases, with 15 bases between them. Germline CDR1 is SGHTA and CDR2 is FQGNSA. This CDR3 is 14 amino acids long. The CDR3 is CASSRDSYRETQYF. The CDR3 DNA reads TGTGCCAGCAGCCGGGACTCCTACCGGGAGACCCAGTACTTC. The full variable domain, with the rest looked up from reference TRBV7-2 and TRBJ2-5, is GAGVSQSPSNKVTEKGKDVELRCDPISGHTALYWYRQSLGQGLEFLIYFQGNSAPDKSGLPSDRFSAERTGGSVSTLTIQRTQQEDSAVYLCASSRDSYRETQYFGPGTRLLVL.

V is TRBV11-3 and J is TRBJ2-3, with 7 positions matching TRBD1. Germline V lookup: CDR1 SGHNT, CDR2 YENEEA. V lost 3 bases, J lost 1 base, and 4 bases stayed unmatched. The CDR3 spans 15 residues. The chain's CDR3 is CASSFRGTGTDTQYF. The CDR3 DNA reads TGTGCCAGCAGCTTCAGGGGGACCGGCACAGATACGCAGTATTTT. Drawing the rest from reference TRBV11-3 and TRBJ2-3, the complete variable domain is EAGVVQSPRYKIIEKKQPVAFWCNPISGHNTLYWYLQNLGQGPELLIRYENEEAVDDSQLPKDRFSAERLKGVDSTLKIQPAELGDSAVYLCASSFRGTGTDTQYFGPGTRLTVL.

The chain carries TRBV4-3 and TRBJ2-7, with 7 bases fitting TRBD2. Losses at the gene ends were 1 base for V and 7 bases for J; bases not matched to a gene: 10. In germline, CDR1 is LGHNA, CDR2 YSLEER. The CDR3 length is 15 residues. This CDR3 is CASSQAGGRLREQYF. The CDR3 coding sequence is TGCGCCAGCAGCCAAGCGGGAGGCCGCCTTAGGGAGCAGTACTTC.

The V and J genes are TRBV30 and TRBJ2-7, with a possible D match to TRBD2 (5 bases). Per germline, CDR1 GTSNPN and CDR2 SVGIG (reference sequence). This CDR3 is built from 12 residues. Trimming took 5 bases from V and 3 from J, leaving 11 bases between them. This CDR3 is CAWEGGSYEQYF. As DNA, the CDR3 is TGTGCCTGGGAGGGTGGCAGCTACGAGCAGTACTTC.

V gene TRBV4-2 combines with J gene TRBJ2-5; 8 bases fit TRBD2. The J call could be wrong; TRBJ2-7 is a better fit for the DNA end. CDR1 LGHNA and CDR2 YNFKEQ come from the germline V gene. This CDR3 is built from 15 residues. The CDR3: CASSQEAGVRNEQYF. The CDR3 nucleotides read TGTGCCAGCAGCCAAGAAGCGGGAGTAAGGAACGAGCAGTACTTC.